This T cell receptor (beta chain) was identified in a study of memory CD4+ T cells and cytomegalovirus serostatus. Regarding the study as a whole: Suggested: most of the CMV-linked TCR signature lies in CD4+ memory cells.

Single viable CD3+CD4+CD8-CD45RO+ cells were sorted as the memory CD4+ T cells. Total CD4+ T cells were enriched by CD4 positive selection. The germline V gene encodes CDR1 MNHNS and CDR2 SASEGT. The length of the CDR3 is 13 residues. V shed 11 bases and J shed 7 bases, with 17 bases lying between them. Of note for this clone: Its antigen remains unknown.

TCRdb keeps only in-frame clones here, not all; method: immunoSEQ multiplex PCR. In the table there are around 50,000 clones, roughly three quarters of which are singletons. The chain employs TRBV6-1 and TRBJ2-2; D may correspond to TRBD1 or TRBD2 (5 bases each). The sequenced sample was memory CD4+ T cells from blood. The clonotype comes from an adult in good health and CMV-seronegative. This chain's CDR3 is CAGSQGWGGELFF. In nucleotides, the CDR3 is TGTGCCGGGAGCCAGGGATGGGGCGGGGAGCTGTTTTTT.